The table lists the clone carrying this T cell receptor (beta chain) with a few counts. Its antigen is still unknown. A single record per CDR3 protein comes from TCRdb applying MiXCR to the reads. The sample carries approximately 700,000 distinct CDR3 sequences, 35% to 45% recorded once. This CDR3 spans 17 amino acids. With 7 bases removed from V and 8 bases from J, the gap between germline ends came to 27 bases. Germline V CDR1 and CDR2: MNHNS, SASEGT. The record originates from a study of T cell repertoires in cytomegalovirus infection. The overall study: Public TCR beta signatures were indicative of both CMV infection and a matching HLA type. Study outcomes and limitations: Summed public TCR beta family frequency identified CMV carriers bearing the relevant HLA. HLA-C-restricted TCR beta clonotypes specific for CMV led the ex vivo response.

The TCR originated in a human donor in good health (CMV status not recorded). Some clones in this sample may be carry-over from other donors' samples. The chain links TRBV6-1 to TRBJ2-1; the D call may be TRBD1 or TRBD2 (5 bases each). Sequenced material: PBMCs. The CDR3 here is CASMKRTLGPQGDEQFF. In DNA, the CDR3 is TGTGCCAGCATGAAGCGGACCCTCGGCCCACAAGGGGATGAGCAGTTCTTC.